These 30 T cell receptor beta chains were all obtained from the same sample, sequenced in a study of T cell responses to AZD1222 COVID-19 vaccine. Clones were read by immunoSEQ multiplex PCR, and TCRdb kept only the in-frame ones, dropping some. Among some 99,000 clones listed, about 90% were seen once. Sequenced material: peripheral blood, taken on day 0 of AZD1222 vaccination. The receptors here all came from an adult in good health.

A single count supports this clone. This chain uses TRBV9 with TRBJ2-7, with 7 nucleotides matching TRBD1. CDR3 length equals 16 residues. V trimming: 6 bases; J trimming: 4 bases; junction bases outside the gene matches: 16. Germline loops: CDR1 SGDLS, CDR2 YYNGEE. The CDR3 here is CASTYSPDRESYEQYF. The CDR3 bases are TGTGCCAGCACCTACAGTCCAGACAGGGAATCGTACGAGCAGTACTTC.

V and J are TRBV28 and TRBJ2-5, with D hard to call. CDR1 and CDR2 from the germline V gene are MDHEN and SYDVKM. Trimming removed 6 bases from V and 4 bases from J, with 18 bases in between. The CDR3 runs to 15 residues. CDR3 DNA: TGTGCCAGCAGGGGGTTGGGGTTAGTGGGAGAGACCCAGTACTTC. It is translated as CASRGLGLVGETQYF.

The V and J genes are TRBV12-3 or TRBV12-4 and TRBJ1-5; D uncertain. CDR3 length equals 13 residues. Trimming cost V 3 bases and J 5 bases, with 8 bases left between them. The CDR3 DNA is TGTGCCAGCAGTTTGAGTGAGGATCAGCCCCAGCATTTT. Its protein is CASSLSEDQPQHF.

CDR3 DNA: TGTGCCAGCAGCCAAGATCTGACAGGGGTAGCTTTCTTT. This codes for CASSQDLTGVAFF. The chain uses TRBV4-2 and TRBJ1-1, with 8 bases lining up with TRBD1. This CDR3 has 13 amino acids. CDR1 and CDR2 (germline): LGHNA, YNFKEQ. J was trimmed by 10 bases and V by 0 bases; bases with no gene match: 4.

The chain couples TRBV9 to TRBJ2-7; D may be TRBD1 (6 bases). This CDR3 spans 14 amino acids. The ends were cut back, 4 bases at V and 2 bases at J, with 13 bases in the middle. The germline CDR1 and CDR2 sequences are SGDLS and YYNGEE. CDR3 amino acids: CASSPQGPAYEQYF. The CDR3 DNA sequence: TGTGCCAGCAGCCCCCAGGGGCCCGCCTACGAGCAGTACTTC.

This chain links TRBV5-1 with TRBJ1-1, with D unresolved. Trimming took off 0 bases at V and 2 bases at J, with 8 bases between the two ends. The germline V gene has CDR1 SGHRS and CDR2 YFSETQ. The CDR3 runs to 14 residues. CDR3 loop: CASSLDSLNTEAFF. For the CDR3, the DNA is TGCGCCAGCAGCTTGGATAGCCTCAACACTGAAGCTTTCTTT.

The rearrangement links TRBV6-5 to TRBJ1-2; D might be TRBD1 (6 bases). CDR1 MNHEY and CDR2 SVGAGI come from the germline V gene. The CDR3 consists of 15 residues. Between the trimmed V and J ends, which lost 6 bases and 5 bases, there was a span of 19 bases. Here the CDR3 reads CASSLSDRPRYGYTF. CDR3 DNA: TGTGCCAGCAGCCTCTCCGACAGGCCGCGTTATGGCTACACCTTC.

This clone was seen once. V usage is TRBV2 and J usage is TRBJ2-5; 7 positions match TRBD2. The CDR3 loop spans 16 amino acids. Germline trimming cut 1 base from V and 5 bases from J; bases unmatched to any gene: 10. The germline gives CDR1 SNHLY, CDR2 FYNNEI. CDR3 nucleotides: TGTGCCAGCAGTGAAGGATATAGGCAGGGAGGGGAGACCCAGTACTTC. Protein product: CASSEGYRQGGETQYF.

The chain carries TRBV5-4 and TRBJ2-1, with 8 bases matching TRBD1. Trimming cost V 0 bases and J 7 bases; bases outside gene matches: 0. Germline CDR1 SGHNT, CDR2 YYREEE (reference sequence). This CDR3 has 13 residues. The CDR3 region is CASSLGQGNEQFF. The CDR3 nucleotides read TGTGCCAGCAGCTTGGGACAGGGGAATGAGCAGTTCTTC.

This chain links TRBV5-1 with TRBJ2-7; no definite D call. Germline V lookup: CDR1 SGHRS, CDR2 YFSETQ. This CDR3 has 16 residues. Trimming pared 0 bases from V and 5 bases from J, leaving 18 bases between. In DNA form, the CDR3 reads TGCGCCAGCAGCTTGGGGGTTGCGTCCCCGCGCCACGAGCAGTACTTC. Translated: CASSLGVASPRHEQYF.

V gene TRBV14 combines with J gene TRBJ2-3, with 7 bases fitting TRBD2. This CDR3 comprises 15 residues. The V gene end was trimmed by 2 bases and the J gene end by 2 bases; junction bases not matched to a gene: 4. The V gene's germline CDR1 is SGHDN and CDR2 FVKESK. The CDR3 loop is CASSQRLAFTDTQYF. The DNA for the CDR3 is TGTGCCAGCAGCCAACGACTAGCTTTCACAGATACGCAGTATTTT. Supplemented by reference TRBV14 and TRBJ2-3, the full variable domain reads EAGVTQFPSHSVIEKGQTVTLRCDPISGHDNLYWYRRVMGKEIKFLLHFVKESKQDESGMPNNRFLAERTGGTYSTLKVQPAELEDSGVYFCASSQRLAFTDTQYFGPGTRLTVL.

The count of this clone is one. This chain connects TRBV12-3 or TRBV12-4 to TRBJ1-1; no firm D call. The CDR3 consists of 13 residues. The ends were cut back, 3 bases at V and 0 bases at J, with 5 bases in the middle. The CDR3 nucleotides are TGTGCCAGCAGTTTCGATATGAACACTGAAGCTTTCTTT. It translates to CASSFDMNTEAFF.

The chain links TRBV28 to TRBJ2-1, with D hard to call. The length of the CDR3 is 11 residues. The germline V and J ends were trimmed by 6 bases and 4 bases, with 4 bases remaining between them. Looked up from germline, CDR1 is MDHEN and CDR2 is SYDVKM. The CDR3 spells CASSRYNEQFF. DNA for the CDR3: TGTGCCAGCAGCCGTTACAATGAGCAGTTCTTC. Together with reference TRBV28 and TRBJ2-1, the CDR3 gives the full variable domain: DVKVTQSSRYLVKRTGEKVFLECVQDMDHENMFWYRQDPGLGLRLIYFSYDVKMKEKGDIPEGYSVSREKKERFSLILESASTNQTSMYLCASSRYNEQFFGPGTRLTVL.

This sequence joins TRBV27 and TRBJ2-7; 10 nucleotides match TRBD2. The germline V gene encodes CDR1 MNHEY and CDR2 SMNVEV (reference sequence). The length of the CDR3 is 16 residues. J lost 7 bases, V lost 3 bases, and 12 bases had no gene match. The CDR3 protein is CASSFVSGGEKHEQYF. CDR3 bases: TGTGCCAGCAGTTTCGTAAGCGGGGGGGAAAAACATGAGCAGTACTTC.

The chain is built from TRBV7-2 and TRBJ1-5; D gene ambiguous. Germline CDR1 is SGHTA and CDR2 is FQGNSA. V was shortened by 1 base and J by 5 bases, with 9 bases between the two germline ends. This CDR3 contains 14 residues. The CDR3 reads CASSLDSGDQPQHF. The CDR3 DNA follows: TGTGCCAGCAGCTTAGATTCCGGGGATCAGCCCCAGCATTTT.

V usage is TRBV14 and J usage is TRBJ2-1, with D possibly called TRBD1 or TRBD2 (5 bases each). V gave up 4 bases and J gave up 6 bases, with 13 bases separating them. The CDR3 is 14 residues long. Germline CDR1 reads SGHDN; CDR2 reads FVKESK. The CDR3 is CASSRVGTVNEQFF. CDR3 in DNA: TGTGCCAGCAGCCGGGTCGGGACGGTCAATGAGCAGTTCTTC.

V is TRBV6-5 and J is TRBJ2-7; D may be TRBD2 (6 bases). The V end was cut by 7 bases, the J end by 4 bases, with 17 bases between. CDR1 is MNHEY, CDR2 SVGAGI, per germline. The CDR3 is made up of 14 amino acids. CDR3 protein: CASTPRESRYEQYF. The CDR3 DNA reads TGTGCCAGCACCCCCCGGGAGAGCAGATACGAGCAGTACTTC.

This chain uses TRBV5-8 with TRBJ2-3; 11 nucleotides line up with TRBD2. The CDR3 is 17 residues long. Trimming at V came to 2 bases and at J to 0 bases, leaving 5 bases not matched to a gene. Germline CDR1 is SGHTS and CDR2 is YDEGEE. This CDR3 reads CASSLLAGASSTDTQYF. CDR3 coding DNA: TGTGCCAGCAGCTTACTAGCGGGGGCTTCTAGCACAGATACGCAGTATTTT.

This clone appeared a single time. This sequence joins TRBV28 and TRBJ2-1; 9 nucleotides match TRBD2. Germline V CDR1 and CDR2: MDHEN, SYDVKM. There are 15 residues in the CDR3. Losses at the gene ends were 8 bases for V and 4 bases for J; bases not matched to a gene: 9. CDR3 in DNA: TGTGCCAGCTGGCAAGCGGGAGGCACTTACAATGAGCAGTTCTTC. The encoded protein is CASWQAGGTYNEQFF.

The rearrangement links TRBV9 to TRBJ1-6, with no clear D. The V gene's germline CDR1 is SGDLS and CDR2 YYNGEE. The CDR3 runs to 12 residues. V lost 4 bases to trimming and J lost 7 bases, with 6 bases between them. As DNA, the CDR3 is TGTGCCAGCAGCCCCATGAATTCACCCCTCCACTTT. Its protein product is CASSPMNSPLHF.

CDR3 DNA: TGTGCCAGCAGCTCCGGGACAGATACGCAGTATTTT. Amino acid sequence: CASSSGTDTQYF. J is TRBJ2-3 and V is TRBV7-2; no clear D. Germline V CDR1 and CDR2: SGHTA, FQGNSA. This CDR3 contains 12 residues. Trimming removed 4 bases at V and 3 bases at J, with 5 bases between. The entire variable domain, with the rest obtained from reference TRBV7-2 and TRBJ2-3, is as follows: GAGVSQSPSNKVTEKGKDVELRCDPISGHTALYWYRQSLGQGLEFLIYFQGNSAPDKSGLPSDRFSAERTGGSVSTLTIQRTQQEDSAVYLCASSSGTDTQYFGPGTRLTVL.

The chain uses TRBV5-1 and TRBJ2-1; 10 positions match TRBD1. With 4 bases clipped from V and 9 bases from J, the junction kept 7 bases outside the gene matches. The V gene's germline CDR1 is SGHRS and CDR2 YFSETQ. The CDR3 has 14 amino acids. The CDR3: CASSVGQGISEQFF. Written as DNA, the CDR3 is TGCGCCAGCAGCGTGGGACAGGGGATAAGTGAGCAGTTCTTC.

The J gene is TRBJ1-2, the V gene TRBV29-1, with D perhaps TRBD1 (6 bases). CDR1 is SQVTM, CDR2 ANQGSEA, per germline. V was pared by 3 bases and J by 0 bases, with 14 bases between. The CDR3 totals 15 residues. As DNA, the CDR3 is TGCAGCGTTGACCAGGGGATTTGGGCTAACTATGGCTACACCTTC. Residues: CSVDQGIWANYGYTF. The full variable domain, completed using reference TRBV29-1 and TRBJ1-2, is SAVISQKPSRDICQRGTSLTIQCQVDSQVTMMFWYRQQPGQSLTLIATANQGSEATYESGFVIDKFPISRPNLTFSTLTVSNMSPEDSSIYLCSVDQGIWANYGYTFGSGTRLTVV.

The rearrangement uses TRBV5-4 and TRBJ2-2; tentative D call: TRBD1 (7 bases). Germline-derived CDR1 and CDR2 are SGHNT and YYREEE (reference sequence). This CDR3 is built from 16 residues. V gave up 6 bases and J gave up 4 bases, with 19 bases separating them. In DNA form, the CDR3 reads TGTGCCAGCACCGTGGCAGCCCAGGGGGGCACCGGGGAGCTGTTTTTT. Amino acids: CASTVAAQGGTGELFF.

V gene TRBV7-9 combines with J gene TRBJ2-7; D not resolved. The V and J ends lost 4 bases and 3 bases respectively, with 10 bases between them. Germline V gives CDR1 SEHNR, CDR2 FQNEAQ (reference sequence). This CDR3 spans 13 amino acids. The CDR3 DNA follows: TGTGCCAGCAGCTCCCGAGGCGTCTACGAGCAGTACTTC. Translation gives CASSSRGVYEQYF.

This chain joins TRBV4-3 and TRBJ2-5, with 10 bases identical to TRBD1. Germline CDR1 is LGHNA and CDR2 is YSLEER. This CDR3 is 15 amino acids long. After removal of 4 bases from V and 5 bases from J, the junction contained 7 bases not matched to a gene. CDR3 in amino acids: CASSPGDRGIETQYF. In DNA form, the CDR3 reads TGCGCCAGCAGCCCCGGGGACAGGGGTATCGAGACCCAGTACTTC.

This chain links TRBV21-1 with TRBJ1-5. TRBV21-1 is a known pseudogene. The CDR3 consists of 20 residues. The CDR3 DNA reads as TGTGCCAGCAGCAAAGAAGGCCTTGCCTCTTTTAGGGACAGCAATCAGCCCCAGCATTTT. As protein: CASSKEGLASFRDSNQPQHF.

The chain couples TRBV10-3 to TRBJ1-4; 8 bases are a match to TRBD1. The CDR3 has 13 residues. J gave up 7 bases and V 8 bases, and 6 bases lay outside the gene matches. Germline CDR1 and CDR2: ENHRY and SYGVKD. The CDR3 sequence: CAIQGAASEKLFF. DNA of the CDR3: TGTGCCATCCAGGGGGCGGCGAGTGAAAAACTGTTTTTT.

The chain links TRBV28 to TRBJ1-1; possible D gene TRBD1, 5 bases. CDR1 and CDR2 from the germline V gene are MDHEN and SYDVKM. V gave up 8 bases and J gave up 1 base, with 20 bases separating them. This CDR3 has 16 amino acids. The CDR3 sequence: CASVSIRPGPNTEAFF. In DNA, the CDR3 is TGTGCCAGCGTCTCCATACGCCCGGGGCCGAACACTGAAGCTTTCTTT.

V gene TRBV20-1 combines with J gene TRBJ2-7; 7 bases are shared with TRBD1. The CDR3 totals 15 residues. V gave up 3 bases and J gave up 2 bases; unmatched junction bases: 10. Germline CDR1 is DFQATT and CDR2 is SNEGSKA (reference sequence). The CDR3 DNA is TGCAGTGCTAGTTCGGGGACAGATACTCCCTACGAGCAGTACTTC. This translates into CSASSGTDTPYEQYF.